The 28 T cell receptor beta chains below all came from one sample that was sequenced in a study of metastatic and nonmetastatic thyroid tumors. Patients had received no treatment of any kind before thyroid surgery. TCRdb re-clonotyped the PCR reads via MiXCR. The sample has about 15,000 clones; around 25% are singletons. Sequenced material: adjacent normal tissue. Receptors originate from a female donor with papillary thyroid cancer or a benign thyroid nodule (not recorded which). Some clones in this sample may be carry-over from other donors' samples.

This clone appeared a few times. The chain combines TRBV7-9 with TRBJ1-2; D possibly corresponds to TRBD1 (5 bases). This CDR3 has 12 residues. In germline, CDR1 is SEHNR, CDR2 FQNEAQ (reference sequence). V lost 3 bases to trimming and J lost 5 bases, with 7 bases between them. The CDR3 DNA reads as TGTGCCAGCAGCTTGGGGGAGTATGGCTACACCTTC. This encodes CASSLGEYGYTF.

The rearrangement links TRBV5-1 to TRBJ1-1; 7 bases fit TRBD1. The junction had 1 base not matched to a gene; V was cut back by 0 bases and J by 8 bases. CDR3 size: 12 residues. CDR1 SGHRS and CDR2 YFSETQ come from the germline V gene. CDR3 nucleotides: TGCGCCAGCAGCTTGGAAGGGGGCGAAGCTTTCTTT. Protein sequence: CASSLEGGEAFF.

By frequency in the sample, this clone is large (0.1 to 1%). The V and J genes are TRBV6-5 and TRBJ2-7; the match to TRBD2 covers 13 bases. The CDR3 runs 18 residues. With 7 bases clipped from V and 1 base from J, the junction kept 13 bases outside the gene matches. From germline, CDR1 is MNHEY and CDR2 SVGAGI. CDR3 bases: TGTGCCAGCACCGTCGGAGGGACTAGCGGGATCCTATCCTACGAGCAGTACTTC. Its protein product is CASTVGGTSGILSYEQYF.

Here the CDR3 DNA reads TGTGCCAGCAGCACGGGACTAGAACAAGAGACCCAGTACTTC. It yields the protein CASSTGLEQETQYF. V usage is TRBV5-4 and J usage is TRBJ2-5; TRBD2 matches 8 bases. Germline lookup yields CDR1 SGHNT and CDR2 YYREEE (reference sequence). The J segment lost 2 bases and the V segment lost 4 bases, leaving 4 bases of the junction unmatched. The CDR3 spans 14 residues.

By share of the sample, this clone is medium-sized. This rearrangement joins TRBV19 to TRBJ2-1; D is perhaps TRBD1 (5 bases). Germline CDR1 reads LNHDA; CDR2 reads SQIVND (reference sequence). Trimming cost V 5 bases and J 10 bases, with 21 bases left between them. This CDR3 contains 15 residues. CDR3 DNA sequence: TGTGCCAGTAGTGCCTTAGACAGTCCGTGGGAAGAGCAGTTCTTC. Its translation: CASSALDSPWEEQFF. Complete variable domain (other parts from reference TRBV19 and TRBJ2-1): DGGITQSPKYLFRKEGQNVTLSCEQNLNHDAMYWYRQDPGQGLRLIYYSQIVNDFQKGDIAEGYSVSREKKESFPLTVTSAQKNPTAFYLCASSALDSPWEEQFFGPGTRLTVL.

The chain couples TRBV5-1 to TRBJ2-2, with D perhaps matching TRBD2 (6 bases). Trimming cost V 0 bases and J 3 bases, with 9 bases left between them. This CDR3 has 15 residues. The germline CDR1 and CDR2 sequences are SGHRS and YFSETQ. The CDR3 loop is CASSLGLAYTGELFF. For the CDR3, the DNA is TGCGCCAGCAGCTTGGGGCTAGCGTACACCGGGGAGCTGTTTTTT.

By its share, this clone is large (0.1 to 1%). The gene calls are TRBV7-2 and TRBJ1-2; 7 positions agree with TRBD1. The V and J ends lost 5 bases and 9 bases, in that order; junction bases with no gene match: 6. The CDR3 loop spans 12 amino acids. Looked up from germline, CDR1 is SGHTA and CDR2 is FQGNSA. This chain's CDR3 is CASSTPRGSYTF. CDR3 bases: TGTGCCAGCAGCACCCCCAGGGGGAGCTACACCTTC.

In its sample, this clone was seen a few times. The V call is TRBV7-3, the J call TRBJ1-1, with D unresolved. From germline, CDR1 is SGHTA and CDR2 FQGTGA. This CDR3 contains 13 residues. Trimming shortened V by 4 bases and J by 0 bases, and 6 bases separated the two germline ends. CDR3 DNA: TGTGCCAGCAGCTCGACGGTGAACACTGAAGCTTTCTTT. The encoded protein is CASSSTVNTEAFF. The full variable domain, its missing parts supplied by reference TRBV7-3 and TRBJ1-1, is GAGVSQTPSNKVTEKGKYVELRCDPISGHTALYWYRQSLGQGPEFLIYFQGTGAADDSGLPNDRFFAVRPEGSVSTLKIQRTERGDSAVYLCASSSTVNTEAFFGQGTRLTVV.

This clone has just a few counts. The chain uses TRBV6-1 and TRBJ2-7, with 7 nucleotides matching TRBD2. Germline V CDR1 and CDR2: MNHNS, SASEGT. This CDR3 is 12 amino acids long. Trimming took 7 bases from V and 6 from J; bases not matched to a gene: 6. Here the CDR3 reads CASTGGSGEQYF. CDR3 sequence (DNA): TGTGCCAGCACTGGCGGGAGTGGCGAGCAGTACTTC.

The rearrangement uses TRBV20-1 and TRBJ2-1; D gene ambiguous. This CDR3 has 11 amino acids. CDR1 is DFQATT, CDR2 SNEGSKA, per germline (reference sequence). With 0 bases removed from V and 7 bases from J, the gap between germline ends came to 4 bases. The CDR3 sequence is CSARDRNEQFF. CDR3 nucleotides: TGCAGTGCTAGAGATAGGAATGAGCAGTTCTTC.

This sequence joins TRBV2 and TRBJ1-2; no definite D call. There are 11 residues in the CDR3. Germline-derived CDR1 and CDR2 are SNHLY and FYNNEI. V lost 10 bases to trimming and J lost 4 bases, with 10 bases between them. DNA for the CDR3: TGTGCCACTGGAACAGTCTATGGCTACACCTTC. This translates into CATGTVYGYTF.

The V gene is TRBV18, the J gene TRBJ2-7, with D unresolved. This CDR3 contains 14 residues. CDR1 is KGHSH, CDR2 LQKENI, per germline. The V and J ends lost 2 bases and 0 bases respectively, with 8 bases between them. The CDR3 DNA is TGTGCCAGCTCACCAGCGCCTGGCTCCTACGAGCAGTACTTC. Its protein is CASSPAPGSYEQYF.

Only a few counts were recorded for this clone. J is TRBJ2-3 and V is TRBV12-3 or TRBV12-4; D possibly corresponds to TRBD1 (6 bases). The CDR3 has 15 amino acids. V dropped 5 bases and J dropped 0 bases, with 12 bases sitting between them. CDR3 DNA: TGTGCCAGCAGTGTACAGGGTGGAAGCACAGATACGCAGTATTTT. Protein sequence: CASSVQGGSTDTQYF.

The chain is built from TRBV5-1 and TRBJ2-2; D is undetermined. The germline V gene encodes CDR1 SGHRS and CDR2 YFSETQ. Trimming took off 4 bases at V and 1 base at J, with 5 bases between the two ends. CDR3 size: 13 residues. The CDR3 region is CASSLQNTGELFF. The CDR3 coding sequence is TGCGCCAGCAGCCTACAGAACACCGGGGAGCTGTTTTTT. Complete variable domain (other parts from reference TRBV5-1 and TRBJ2-2): KAGVTQTPRYLIKTRGQQVTLSCSPISGHRSVSWYQQTPGQGLQFLFEYFSETQRNKGNFPGRFSGRQFSNSRSEMNVSTLELGDSALYLCASSLQNTGELFFGEGSRLTVL.

This clone is labeled medium-sized (0.01 to 0.1%). The CDR3 DNA reads as TGTGCCAGCAAGTGGGGGGTAGGTGGCTACACCTTC. The encoded protein is CASKWGVGGYTF. V gene TRBV6-1 combines with J gene TRBJ1-2, with D possibly being TRBD1 (5 bases). Per the germline V gene, CDR1 is MNHNS and CDR2 is SASEGT. Between the trimmed V and J ends, which lost 7 bases and 7 bases, there was a span of 13 bases. The CDR3 is made up of 12 amino acids.

By share, this clone ranks as medium-sized. The genes are TRBV6-2 or TRBV6-3 and TRBJ2-6, with D possibly being TRBD1 (5 bases). The V gene's germline CDR1 is MNHEY and CDR2 SVGEGT. CDR3 length: 18 amino acids. V was pared by 7 bases and J by 0 bases, with 19 bases between. CDR3 bases: TGTGCCAGCATCCAAGGGCAGGGCCGATCCTCTGGGGCCAACGTCCTGACTTTC. Protein sequence: CASIQGQGRSSGANVLTF.

V and J are TRBV3-1 and TRBJ2-7, with D unclear. V was clipped by 5 bases and J by 3 bases, with 8 bases between them. The CDR3 covers 12 residues. Germline V lookup: CDR1 LGHDT, CDR2 YNNKEL (reference sequence). The CDR3: CASSGGGYEQYF. The CDR3 DNA reads TGTGCCAGCAGCGGCGGTGGCTACGAGCAGTACTTC.

This clone was observed at least ten times. The chain carries TRBV6-1 and TRBJ2-7, with D perhaps matching TRBD1 (5 bases). V gave up 6 bases and J gave up 7 bases, with 19 bases separating them. Germline values: CDR1 MNHNS, CDR2 SASEGT. The CDR3 consists of 14 residues. For the CDR3, the DNA is TGTGCCAGCAGCCCGCCGGACACGAGTGGGGAGCAGTACTTC. Its translation is CASSPPDTSGEQYF.

Only a few counts were recorded for this clone. The rearrangement uses TRBV10-2 and TRBJ1-6; TRBD1 agrees at 7 bases. V was clipped by 8 bases and J by 11 bases; unmatched bases: 18. Germline V CDR1 and CDR2: WSHSY, SAAADI. The CDR3 is made up of 16 amino acids. The chain's CDR3 is CASLRTQGPLGTPLHF. CDR3 bases: TGCGCCAGCCTAAGAACACAGGGGCCCTTAGGAACACCCCTCCACTTT.

This clone showed up just once. The chain has TRBV11-2 and TRBJ1-1; D remains unclear. Germline-derived CDR1 and CDR2 are SGHAT and FQNNGV. V was trimmed by 4 bases and J by 6 bases, leaving 9 bases between them. CDR3 length: 12 amino acids. The chain's CDR3 is CASSSQSSEAFF. DNA for the CDR3: TGTGCCAGCAGCTCACAGTCTTCTGAAGCTTTCTTT.

This clone has only a few counts. The J gene is TRBJ1-1, the V gene TRBV27; TRBD1 agrees at 7 bases. CDR3 length equals 15 residues. The junction had 10 bases not matched to a gene; V was cut back by 5 bases and J by 4 bases. The germline V gene encodes CDR1 MNHEY and CDR2 SMNVEV (reference sequence). The CDR3 bases are TGTGCCAGCAGTAATACAGGGGTCGGGGCCACTGAAGCTTTCTTT. It is translated as CASSNTGVGATEAFF.

This clone appeared a few times. The same CDR3 arises from other DNA sequences in this sample as well. This chain joins TRBV6-1 and TRBJ1-2, with 12 bases matching TRBD1. Germline V gene lookup returns CDR1 MNHNS and CDR2 SASEGT. The CDR3 is 13 residues long. J lost 7 bases, V lost 7 bases, and 4 bases had no gene match. The CDR3 DNA is TGTGCCAGCAAGGGACAGGGGGCGAGTGGCTACACCTTC. Its translation: CASKGQGASGYTF.

The chain combines TRBV15 with TRBJ2-3; TRBD2 matches at 7 bases. The ends lost 3 bases at V and 1 base at J; junction bases unmatched: 4. The CDR3 spans 15 residues. Per the germline V gene, CDR1 is LNHNV and CDR2 is YYDKDF (reference sequence). The CDR3 coding sequence is TGTGCCACCAGCAGGGTAGCGGGTCGCACAGATACGCAGTATTTT. Protein product: CATSRVAGRTDTQYF.

The chain joins TRBV24-1 to TRBJ2-2, with TRBD2 as a possible D gene (7 bases). The CDR3 spans 17 residues. Trimming removed 3 bases from V and 0 bases from J, with 13 bases in between. CDR1 and CDR2 (germline): KGHDR, SFDVKD. CDR3 nucleotide sequence: TGTGCCACCAGTGATCTAGGGGGGGCAGCGAACACCGGGGAGCTGTTTTTT. As protein: CATSDLGGAANTGELFF.

This clone was picked up a small number of times. The chain is built from TRBV30 and TRBJ2-3; 8 positions agree with TRBD2. Trimming cost V 3 bases and J 2 bases; bases outside gene matches: 4. CDR1 and CDR2 from the germline V gene are GTSNPN and SVGIG (reference sequence). This CDR3 comprises 14 residues. CDR3 loop: CAWSRTSLTDTQYF. DNA for the CDR3: TGTGCCTGGAGCCGGACTAGCCTCACAGATACGCAGTATTTT.

The V and J genes are TRBV9 and TRBJ2-1, with 7 positions matching TRBD2. V was clipped by 0 bases and J by 6 bases; unmatched bases: 3. This CDR3 comprises 14 residues. Germline CDR1 SGDLS, CDR2 YYNGEE. The CDR3: CASSVGTSANEQFF. The DNA of the CDR3 is TGTGCCAGCAGCGTAGGTACTAGCGCCAATGAGCAGTTCTTC.

V is TRBV6-1 and J is TRBJ1-2; D is possibly TRBD1 (5 bases). Germline-derived CDR1 and CDR2 are MNHNS and SASEGT. CDR3 length: 14 residues. Trimming took off 0 bases at V and 4 bases at J, with 9 bases between the two ends. Written as DNA, the CDR3 is TGTGCCAGCAGTGAAGCGGCCGGGGGCTATGGCTACACCTTC. This encodes CASSEAAGGYGYTF.

Only a few counts were recorded for this clone. The chain carries TRBV20-1 and TRBJ1-6, with D hard to call. Looked up from germline, CDR1 is DFQATT and CDR2 is SNEGSKA (reference sequence). This CDR3 has 14 residues. V was trimmed by 0 bases and J by 8 bases, leaving 11 bases between them. CDR3 in DNA: TGCAGTGCTAGAGAAGACAATTCGGATTCACCCCTCCACTTT. It encodes CSAREDNSDSPLHF.